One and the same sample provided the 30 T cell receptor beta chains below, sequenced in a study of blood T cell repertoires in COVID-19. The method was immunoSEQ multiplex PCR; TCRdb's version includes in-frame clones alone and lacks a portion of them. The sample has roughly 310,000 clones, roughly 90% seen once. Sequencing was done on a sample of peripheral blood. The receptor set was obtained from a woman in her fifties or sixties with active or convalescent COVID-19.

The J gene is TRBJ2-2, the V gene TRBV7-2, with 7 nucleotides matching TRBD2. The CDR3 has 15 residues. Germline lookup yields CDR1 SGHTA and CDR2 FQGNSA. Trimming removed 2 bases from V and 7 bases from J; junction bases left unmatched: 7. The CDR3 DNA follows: TGTGCCAGCAGCTTAACCGGGAGGAGTGGCGGGGAGCTGTTTTTT. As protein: CASSLTGRSGGELFF. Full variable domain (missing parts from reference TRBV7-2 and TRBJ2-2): GAGVSQSPSNKVTEKGKDVELRCDPISGHTALYWYRQSLGQGLEFLIYFQGNSAPDKSGLPSDRFSAERTGGSVSTLTIQRTQQEDSAVYLCASSLTGRSGGELFFGEGSRLTVL.

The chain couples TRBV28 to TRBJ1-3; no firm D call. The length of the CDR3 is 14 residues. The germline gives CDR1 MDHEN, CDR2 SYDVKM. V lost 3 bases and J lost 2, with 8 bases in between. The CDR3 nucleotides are TGTGCCAGCAGTTTTGCGGTTACTGGAAACACCATATATTTT. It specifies CASSFAVTGNTIYF.

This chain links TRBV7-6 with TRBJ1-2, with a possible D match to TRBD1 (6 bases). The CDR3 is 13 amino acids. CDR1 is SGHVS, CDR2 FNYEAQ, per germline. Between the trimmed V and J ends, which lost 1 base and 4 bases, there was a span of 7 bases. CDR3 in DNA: TGTGCCAGCAGCTTAGGAGGGGGCTATGGCTACACCTTC. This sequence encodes CASSLGGGYGYTF.

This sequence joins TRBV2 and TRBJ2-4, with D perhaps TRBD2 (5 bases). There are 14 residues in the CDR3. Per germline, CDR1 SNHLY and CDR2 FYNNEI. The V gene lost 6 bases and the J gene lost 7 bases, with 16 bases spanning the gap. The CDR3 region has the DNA TGTGCCAGCAGCGTTAGAGGGAGAGGGAACATTCAGTACTTC. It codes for CASSVRGRGNIQYF.

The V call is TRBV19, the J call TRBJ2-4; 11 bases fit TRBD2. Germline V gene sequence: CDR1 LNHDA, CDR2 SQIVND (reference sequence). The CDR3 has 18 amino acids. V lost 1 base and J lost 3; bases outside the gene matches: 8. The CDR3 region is CASSIAPLAGGDKNIQYF. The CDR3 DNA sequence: TGTGCCAGTAGTATAGCCCCCCTAGCGGGAGGCGACAAAAACATTCAGTACTTC.

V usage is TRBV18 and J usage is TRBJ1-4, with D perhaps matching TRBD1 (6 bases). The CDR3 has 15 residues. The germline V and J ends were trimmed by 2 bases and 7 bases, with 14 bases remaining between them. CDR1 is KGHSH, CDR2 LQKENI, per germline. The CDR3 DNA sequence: TGTGCCAGCTCACCAGCGGCAGGGGCGTCTGAAAAACTGTTTTTT. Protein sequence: CASSPAAGASEKLFF.

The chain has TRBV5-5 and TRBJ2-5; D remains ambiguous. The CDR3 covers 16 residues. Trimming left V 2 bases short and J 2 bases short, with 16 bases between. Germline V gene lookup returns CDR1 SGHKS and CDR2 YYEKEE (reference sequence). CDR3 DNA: TGTGCCAGCAGCTTTCTCCACCCCGTACGGCAAGAGACCCAGTACTTC. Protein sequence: CASSFLHPVRQETQYF.

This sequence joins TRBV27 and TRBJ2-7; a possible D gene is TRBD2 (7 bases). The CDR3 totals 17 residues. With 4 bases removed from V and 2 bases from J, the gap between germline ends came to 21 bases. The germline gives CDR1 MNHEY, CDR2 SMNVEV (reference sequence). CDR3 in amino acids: CASSYGVGGGSPYEQYF. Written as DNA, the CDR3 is TGTGCCAGCAGTTATGGGGTTGGGGGGGGCTCCCCCTACGAGCAGTACTTC.

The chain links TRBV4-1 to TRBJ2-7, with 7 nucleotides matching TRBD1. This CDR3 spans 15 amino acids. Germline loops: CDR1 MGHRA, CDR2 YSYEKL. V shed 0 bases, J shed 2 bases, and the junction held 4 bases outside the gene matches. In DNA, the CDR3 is TGCGCCAGCAGCCAAGACGAGGGACAGACCTACGAGCAGTACTTC. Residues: CASSQDEGQTYEQYF.

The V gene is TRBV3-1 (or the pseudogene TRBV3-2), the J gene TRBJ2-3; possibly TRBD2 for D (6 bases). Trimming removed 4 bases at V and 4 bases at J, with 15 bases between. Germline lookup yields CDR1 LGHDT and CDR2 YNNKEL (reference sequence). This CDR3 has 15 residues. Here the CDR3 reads CASSLVPGTPDTQYF. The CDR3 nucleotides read TGTGCCAGCAGCCTTGTTCCCGGGACTCCAGATACGCAGTATTTT.

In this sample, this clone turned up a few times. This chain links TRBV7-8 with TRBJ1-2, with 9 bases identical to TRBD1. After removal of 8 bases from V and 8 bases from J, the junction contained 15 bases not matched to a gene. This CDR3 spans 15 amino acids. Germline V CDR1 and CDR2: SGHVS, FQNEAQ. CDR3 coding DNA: TGTGCCAGCGCATTACCTGGACAGGGGCGATTGGGCTACACCTTC. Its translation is CASALPGQGRLGYTF. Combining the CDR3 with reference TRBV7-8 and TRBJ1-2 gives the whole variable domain GAGVSQSPRYKVAKRGQDVALRCDPISGHVSLFWYQQALGQGPEFLTYFQNEAQLDKSGLPSDRFFAERPEGSVSTLKIQRTQQEDSAVYLCASALPGQGRLGYTFGSGTRLTVV.

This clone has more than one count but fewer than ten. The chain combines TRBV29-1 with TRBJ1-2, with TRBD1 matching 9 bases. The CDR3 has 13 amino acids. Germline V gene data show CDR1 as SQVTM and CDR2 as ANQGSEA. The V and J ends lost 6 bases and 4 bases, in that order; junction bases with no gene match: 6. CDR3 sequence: CSVRGQGVYGYTF. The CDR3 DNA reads TGCAGCGTCCGGGGACAGGGAGTCTATGGCTACACCTTC.

For the CDR3, the DNA is TGTGCCTGGAGTAAGAGAATCGGCGGGGGCACGACCTACGAGCAGTACTTC. Its protein is CAWSKRIGGGTTYEQYF. The V gene is TRBV30, the J gene TRBJ2-7; D might be TRBD2 (7 bases). V lost 2 bases, J lost 2 bases, and 22 bases lay in between. The CDR3 runs to 17 residues. Germline CDR1 is GTSNPN and CDR2 is SVGIG (reference sequence).

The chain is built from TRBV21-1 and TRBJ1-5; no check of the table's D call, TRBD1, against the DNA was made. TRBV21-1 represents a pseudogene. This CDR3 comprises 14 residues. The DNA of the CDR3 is TGTGCCAGCAGCAAAGCGACAGCGAATCAGCCCCAGCATTTT. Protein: CASSKATANQPQHF.

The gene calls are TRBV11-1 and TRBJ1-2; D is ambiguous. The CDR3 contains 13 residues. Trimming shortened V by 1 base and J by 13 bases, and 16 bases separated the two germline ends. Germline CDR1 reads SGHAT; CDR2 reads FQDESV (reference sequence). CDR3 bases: TGTGCCAGCAGCTTAGGCGGCAGCAGTGGGTCCACCTTC. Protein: CASSLGGSSGSTF. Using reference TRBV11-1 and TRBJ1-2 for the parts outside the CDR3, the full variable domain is EAEVAQSPRYKITEKSQAVAFWCDPISGHATLYWYRQILGQGPELLVQFQDESVVDDSQLPKDRFSAERLKGVDSTLKIQPAELGDSAMYLCASSLGGSSGSTFGSGTRLTVV.

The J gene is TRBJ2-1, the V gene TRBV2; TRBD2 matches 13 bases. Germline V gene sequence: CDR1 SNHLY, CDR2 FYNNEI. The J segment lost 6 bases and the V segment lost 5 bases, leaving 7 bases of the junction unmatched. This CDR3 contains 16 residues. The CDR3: CASSLLAGGPGNEQFF. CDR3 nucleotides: TGTGCCAGCAGTCTACTAGCGGGGGGGCCTGGCAATGAGCAGTTCTTC.

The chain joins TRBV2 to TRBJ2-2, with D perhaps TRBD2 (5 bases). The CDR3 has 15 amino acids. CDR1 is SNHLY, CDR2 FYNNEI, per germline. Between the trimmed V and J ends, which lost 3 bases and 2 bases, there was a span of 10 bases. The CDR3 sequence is CASSDTRTNTGELFF. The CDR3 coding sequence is TGTGCCAGCAGTGATACCCGGACTAACACCGGGGAGCTGTTTTTT.

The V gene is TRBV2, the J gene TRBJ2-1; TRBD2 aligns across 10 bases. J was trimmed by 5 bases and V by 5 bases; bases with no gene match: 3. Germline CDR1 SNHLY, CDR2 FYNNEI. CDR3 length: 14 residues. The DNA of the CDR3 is TGTGCCAGCAGTCGAGGACTAGCGGACAATGAGCAGTTCTTC. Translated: CASSRGLADNEQFF.

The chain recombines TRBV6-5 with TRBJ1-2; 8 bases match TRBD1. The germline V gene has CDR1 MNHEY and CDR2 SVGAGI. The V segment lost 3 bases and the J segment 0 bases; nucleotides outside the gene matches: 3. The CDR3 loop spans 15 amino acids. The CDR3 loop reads CASSYGTGSNYGYTF. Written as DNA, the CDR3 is TGTGCCAGCAGTTATGGGACAGGTTCTAACTATGGCTACACCTTC.

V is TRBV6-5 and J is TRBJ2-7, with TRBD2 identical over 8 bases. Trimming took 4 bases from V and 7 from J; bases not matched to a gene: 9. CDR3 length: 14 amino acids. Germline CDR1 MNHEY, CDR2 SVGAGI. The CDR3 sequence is CASSSRGLALEQYF. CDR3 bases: TGTGCCAGCAGTTCGCGCGGACTAGCTTTAGAGCAGTACTTC.

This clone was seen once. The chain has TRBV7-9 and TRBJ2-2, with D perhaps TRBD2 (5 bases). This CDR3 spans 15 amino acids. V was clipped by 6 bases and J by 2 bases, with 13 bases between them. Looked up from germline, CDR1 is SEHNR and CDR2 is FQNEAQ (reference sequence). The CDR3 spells CASSPPSLNTGELFF. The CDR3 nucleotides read TGTGCCAGCAGTCCTCCTAGCCTTAACACCGGGGAGCTGTTTTTT.

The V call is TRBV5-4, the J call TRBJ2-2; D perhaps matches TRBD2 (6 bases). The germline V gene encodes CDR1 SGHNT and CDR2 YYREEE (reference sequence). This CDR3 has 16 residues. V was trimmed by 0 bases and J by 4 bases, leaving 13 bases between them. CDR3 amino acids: CASSLVAGRSTGELFF. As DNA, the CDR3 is TGTGCCAGCAGCTTGGTGGCGGGACGTAGCACCGGGGAGCTGTTTTTT.

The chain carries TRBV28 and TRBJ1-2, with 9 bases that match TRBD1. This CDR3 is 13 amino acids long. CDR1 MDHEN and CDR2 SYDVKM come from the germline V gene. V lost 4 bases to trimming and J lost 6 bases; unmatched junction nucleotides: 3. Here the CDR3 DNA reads TGTGCCAGCAGTTGGGGACAGGGTCATGGCTACACCTTC. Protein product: CASSWGQGHGYTF.

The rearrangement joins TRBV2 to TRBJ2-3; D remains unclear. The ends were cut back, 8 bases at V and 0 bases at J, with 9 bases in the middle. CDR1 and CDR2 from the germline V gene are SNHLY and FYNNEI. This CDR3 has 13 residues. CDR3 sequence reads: CASSYPSTDTQYF. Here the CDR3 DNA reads TGTGCCAGCTCCTACCCTAGCACAGATACGCAGTATTTT.

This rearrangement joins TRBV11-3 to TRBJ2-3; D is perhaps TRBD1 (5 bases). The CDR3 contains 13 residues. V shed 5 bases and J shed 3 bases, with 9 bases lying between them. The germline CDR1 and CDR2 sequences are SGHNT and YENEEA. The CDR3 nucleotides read TGTGCCAGCAGCGGAAAGGGGACAGATACGCAGTATTTT. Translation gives CASSGKGTDTQYF.

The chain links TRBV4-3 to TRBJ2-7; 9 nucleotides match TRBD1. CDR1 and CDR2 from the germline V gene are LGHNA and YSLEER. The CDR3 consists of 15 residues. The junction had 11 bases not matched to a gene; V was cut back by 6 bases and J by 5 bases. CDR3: CASSRDRGSSDEQYF. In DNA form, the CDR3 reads TGCGCCAGCAGTCGTGACAGGGGGAGTTCCGACGAGCAGTACTTC.

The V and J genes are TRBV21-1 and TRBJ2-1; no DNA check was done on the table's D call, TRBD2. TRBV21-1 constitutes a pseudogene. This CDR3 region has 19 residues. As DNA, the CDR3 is TGTGCCAGCAGCAGTCCAGGGGAACTAGCGGGAACCCCGCCGGATGAGCAGTTCTTC. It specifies CASSSPGELAGTPPDEQFF.

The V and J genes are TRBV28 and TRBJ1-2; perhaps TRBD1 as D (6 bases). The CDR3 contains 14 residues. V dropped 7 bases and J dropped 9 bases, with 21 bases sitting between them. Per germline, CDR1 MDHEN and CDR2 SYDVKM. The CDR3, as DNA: TGTGCCAGCAAGGGGGGGCTGACCTCAATGAGCTACACCTTC. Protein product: CASKGGLTSMSYTF.

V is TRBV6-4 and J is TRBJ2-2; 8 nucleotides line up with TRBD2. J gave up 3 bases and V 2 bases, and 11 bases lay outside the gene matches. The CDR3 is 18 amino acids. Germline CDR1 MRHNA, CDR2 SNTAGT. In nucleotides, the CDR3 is TGTGCCAGCAGTGACGGAAGGATTAGCGGGGACTACACCGGGGAGCTGTTTTTT. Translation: CASSDGRISGDYTGELFF.

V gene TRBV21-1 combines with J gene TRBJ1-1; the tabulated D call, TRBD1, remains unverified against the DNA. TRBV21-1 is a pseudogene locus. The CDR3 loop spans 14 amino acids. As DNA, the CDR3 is TGTGCCAGCAGTTCTCTCCCAGGGTACACTGAAGCTTTCTTT. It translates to CASSSLPGYTEAFF.